These 16 T cell receptor beta chains were all obtained from the same sample, sequenced in a study of synovial regulatory T cells in juvenile arthritis. The study's findings and limits: Inflammation-associated Treg cells in blood had less TCR diversity than the remaining blood Treg cells.

No cognate antigen is known for these TCRs. Assay: immunoSEQ multiplex PCR; the TCRdb copy retains only in-frame clones and omits some. Its clone listing holds 9,500 to 10,000 clones. The sequencing input was Treg cells from blood. Subset of the sample: HLA-DR+ inflammation-associated blood Treg cells. The receptors originated from a donor aged 2-30 years with juvenile idiopathic arthritis.

The CDR3 loop reads CASSQEYREIYGYTF. The chain uses TRBV4-1 and TRBJ1-2. The CDR3 runs 15 residues. Nucleotide data are not available. Germline V gene sequence: CDR1 MGHRA, CDR2 YSYEKL.

This clone is classed as medium-sized (0.01 to 0.1%) by frequency. This rearrangement joins TRBV19 to TRBJ1-1; checking the TCRdb D call of TRBD1 is not possible without DNA. The CDR3 length is 14 residues. The DNA is not on file. Looked up from germline, CDR1 is LNHDA and CDR2 is SQIVND (reference sequence). The CDR3 is CASSMGAHSPEAFF.

This chain uses TRBV5-6 with TRBJ1-2. From germline, CDR1 is SGHDT and CDR2 YYEEEE. This CDR3 is built from 14 residues. The nucleotide record is missing. The CDR3 sequence is CASSFRAVDYGYTF. Together with reference TRBV5-6 and TRBJ1-2, the CDR3 gives the full variable domain: DAGVTQSPTHLIKTRGQQVTLRCSPKSGHDTVSWYQQALGQGPQFIFQYYEEEERQRGNFPDRFSGHQFPNYSSELNVNALLLGDSALYLCASSFRAVDYGYTFGSGTRLTVV.

This chain joins TRBV4-2 and TRBJ1-4. The CDR3 is 15 residues long. The nucleotide record is missing. Germline-derived CDR1 and CDR2 are LGHNA and YNFKEQ. This CDR3 is CASSPTPATNEKLFF.

J is TRBJ2-5 and V is TRBV30; the D call from TCRdb, TRBD2, cannot be confirmed without DNA. The CDR3 extends over 13 amino acids. No DNA accompanies this entry. The V gene's germline CDR1 is GTSNPN and CDR2 SVGIG (reference sequence). CDR3 in amino acids: CAFEWGVQETQYF.

This clone is classed as medium-sized by frequency. V is TRBV5-1 and J is TRBJ2-3; TCRdb selects TRBD2, and the lack of DNA leaves this call unchecked. The germline V gene has CDR1 SGHRS and CDR2 YFSETQ. The CDR3 spans 13 residues. No DNA has been recorded. The CDR3 loop is CARGAAHTDTQYF.

The chain combines TRBV27 with TRBJ1-5; TCRdb indicates TRBD1, and absent DNA this call remains unverified. This CDR3 comprises 15 residues. The protein alone is recorded here. Germline CDR1 MNHEY, CDR2 SMNVEV (reference sequence). CDR3 amino acids: CASSLGQGPNQPQHF.

The genes are TRBV7-8 and TRBJ1-2; TCRdb proposes TRBD1, but this gene call is untestable without DNA. The CDR3 is 15 residues long. A DNA sequence was not provided. The germline V gene encodes CDR1 SGHVS and CDR2 FQNEAQ. The CDR3 region is CASSLIQDPQYGYTF.

This chain uses TRBV27 with TRBJ2-7; with no DNA, the TCRdb D assignment of TRBD1 cannot be verified. Germline V gene sequence: CDR1 MNHEY, CDR2 SMNVEV (reference sequence). The CDR3 consists of 13 residues. The entry carries no DNA sequence. The CDR3: CASSLHRGYEQYF.

The V gene is TRBV4-1, the J gene TRBJ2-7; TCRdb's D call of TRBD2 is untestable without DNA. The length of the CDR3 is 16 residues. The coding DNA is unavailable. Germline CDR1 and CDR2: MGHRA and YSYEKL. The CDR3 reads CASSQDSRGLLYEQYF.

The chain has TRBV18 and TRBJ1-5. Germline CDR1 is KGHSH and CDR2 is LQKENI. CDR3 length: 16 residues. DNA was not recorded. The CDR3 reads CASSPTGSSSNQPQHF.

The chain combines TRBV27 with TRBJ1-4. The CDR3 spans 15 residues. No DNA is given. Germline V gene lookup returns CDR1 MNHEY and CDR2 SMNVEV (reference sequence). The CDR3 loop reads CANDERGCGNEKLFF.

The chain uses TRBV4-1 and TRBJ2-7; the TCRdb call, TRBD1, lacks DNA for checking. The length of the CDR3 is 15 residues. This entry has no DNA. Looked up from germline, CDR1 is MGHRA and CDR2 is YSYEKL. CDR3 protein: CASSLDRGQAYEQYF.

The chain carries TRBV6-5 and TRBJ2-7; TCRdb returns TRBD1, unconfirmable since there is no DNA. The CDR3 runs to 15 residues. Nucleotide data are not available. Germline V gene lookup returns CDR1 MNHEY and CDR2 SVGAGI. CDR3 sequence reads: CASRGQGAGSYEQYF.

The chain recombines TRBV10-3 with TRBJ2-7; TCRdb picks TRBD2, but there is no DNA to check that call. CDR3 length equals 11 residues. No DNA has been recorded. The germline V gene has CDR1 ENHRY and CDR2 SYGVKD. CDR3 loop: CATVRGYEQYF.

The chain employs TRBV19 and TRBJ1-2. This CDR3 has 15 amino acids. A DNA sequence was not provided. Germline-derived CDR1 and CDR2 are LNHDA and SQIVND (reference sequence). The CDR3 loop is CASSMEPQGGYGYTF.